The 21 T cell receptor beta chains below all came from one sample that was sequenced in a study of shared clonotypes between healthy human individuals. Sequenced by immunoSEQ multiplex PCR; TCRdb stores in-frame clones only, minus some. The table includes millions of clones, approximately 94% detected once. Material: naive CD4+ T cells sorted from blood. The subset here: CD45RA+ positively selected. These receptors came from a man aged 18-30 years in good health.

This sequence joins TRBV7-2 and TRBJ2-1; TRBD2 matches 7 bases. V was pared by 2 bases and J by 6 bases, with 10 bases of the junction left unmatched. Germline CDR1 SGHTA, CDR2 FQGNSA. The CDR3 runs 16 residues. Here the CDR3 DNA reads TGTGCCAGCAGCTTAAAACCTCGGGACTACCGCAATGAGCAGTTCTTC. It yields the protein CASSLKPRDYRNEQFF. The full variable domain, its missing parts supplied by reference TRBV7-2 and TRBJ2-1, is GAGVSQSPSNKVTEKGKDVELRCDPISGHTALYWYRQSLGQGLEFLIYFQGNSAPDKSGLPSDRFSAERTGGSVSTLTIQRTQQEDSAVYLCASSLKPRDYRNEQFFGPGTRLTVL.

This sequence joins TRBV30 and TRBJ1-6; D ambiguous. CDR1 and CDR2 from the germline V gene are GTSNPN and SVGIG (reference sequence). The CDR3 consists of 13 residues. Trimming cost V 2 bases and J 8 bases, with 10 bases left between them. The CDR3 DNA reads TGTGCCTGGAGTCCCCAAGGTCATTCACCCCTCCACTTT. Residues: CAWSPQGHSPLHF. Looking up the rest from reference TRBV30 and TRBJ1-6 gives the full variable domain: SQTIHQWPATLVQPVGSPLSLECTVEGTSNPNLYWYRQAAGRGLQLLFYSVGIGQISSEVPQNLSASRPQDRQFILSSKKLLLSDSGFYLCAWSPQGHSPLHFGNGTRLTVT.

The rearrangement uses TRBV6-5 and TRBJ2-1; TRBD2 matches 11 bases. Germline-derived CDR1 and CDR2 are MNHEY and SVGAGI. V was pared by 0 bases and J by 7 bases, with 5 bases of the junction left unmatched. This CDR3 has 16 residues. The CDR3 sequence: CASSYSTTSGVNEQFF. The DNA for the CDR3 is TGTGCCAGCAGTTACTCGACGACTAGCGGGGTAAATGAGCAGTTCTTC.

The rearrangement links TRBV10-2 to TRBJ2-2; D is ambiguous. CDR1 is WSHSY and CDR2 is SAAADI in the germline V gene. The length of the CDR3 is 13 residues. V was clipped by 0 bases and J by 8 bases, with 7 bases between them. The DNA for the CDR3 is TGCGCCAGCAGTGAGTCGCGCCCGGGGGAGCTGTTTTTT. It codes for CASSESRPGELFF.

The chain employs TRBV19 and TRBJ2-3; 14 bases align to TRBD2. V shed 4 bases and J 4 bases; nucleotides not matched to a gene: 10. In germline, CDR1 is LNHDA, CDR2 SQIVND (reference sequence). The CDR3 covers 18 residues. The CDR3 loop reads CASSSSGLAGGGADTQYF. CDR3 DNA sequence: TGTGCCAGTAGTAGTTCAGGACTAGCGGGGGGAGGCGCAGATACGCAGTATTTT.

V and J are TRBV29-1 and TRBJ2-1, with no clear D. Trimming took 7 bases from V and 4 from J, leaving 17 bases between them. Germline V gene sequence: CDR1 SQVTM, CDR2 ANQGSEA. The CDR3 runs 14 residues. In DNA form, the CDR3 reads TGCAGCGCCATCAACCCGGGTCTTTACAATGAGCAGTTCTTC. It encodes CSAINPGLYNEQFF.

This clone was counted a single time. The chain combines TRBV6-6 with TRBJ2-7, with 10 nucleotides matching TRBD1. CDR3 length: 16 amino acids. Germline V lookup: CDR1 MNHNY, CDR2 SVGAGI (reference sequence). Trimming at V came to 2 bases and at J to 2 bases, leaving 6 bases not matched to a gene. CDR3 residues: CASSYPGTGEPYEQYF. DNA of the CDR3: TGTGCCAGCAGTTACCCTGGGACAGGGGAGCCCTACGAGCAGTACTTC.

The gene calls are TRBV7-9 and TRBJ2-7, with 8 bases aligning to TRBD1. The length of the CDR3 is 16 residues. Germline assignment: CDR1 SEHNR and CDR2 FQNEAQ (reference sequence). V shed 5 bases and J 2 bases; nucleotides not matched to a gene: 11. The CDR3: CASSRRTGGATYEQYF. CDR3 nucleotides: TGTGCCAGCAGCAGACGAACAGGGGGAGCGACCTACGAGCAGTACTTC.

The chain joins TRBV7-8 to TRBJ2-2; 7 positions match TRBD2. CDR3 size: 19 residues. In germline, CDR1 is SGHVS, CDR2 FQNEAQ. The V segment lost 4 bases and the J segment 2 bases; nucleotides outside the gene matches: 16. In DNA, the CDR3 is TGTGCCAGCAGCTCCCGGGCGCTAGCGGAGCTACTCAACACCGGGGAGCTGTTTTTT. Its protein is CASSSRALAELLNTGELFF.

The J gene is TRBJ2-7, the V gene TRBV7-9; a possible D gene is TRBD1 (5 bases). Trimming left V 5 bases short and J 0 bases short, with 8 bases between. Germline CDR1 SEHNR, CDR2 FQNEAQ (reference sequence). CDR3 length equals 13 residues. The CDR3 protein is CASSGDSSYEQYF. In DNA form, the CDR3 reads TGTGCCAGCAGCGGTGACAGCTCCTACGAGCAGTACTTC.

This clone was seen a single time. The rearrangement joins TRBV19 to TRBJ2-1; 14 bases match TRBD2. This CDR3 has 15 amino acids. The trim removed 4 bases at V and 4 bases at J, leaving 0 bases unmatched. Germline-derived CDR1 and CDR2 are LNHDA and SQIVND (reference sequence). The CDR3 DNA reads TGTGCCAGTAGTAGACTAGCGGGGGGGTACAATGAGCAGTTCTTC. This gives the protein CASSRLAGGYNEQFF.

The rearrangement joins TRBV29-1 to TRBJ1-4; possibly TRBD1 for D (5 bases). V was cut by 6 bases and J by 5 bases, with 13 bases left in between. Germline V gives CDR1 SQVTM, CDR2 ANQGSEA. CDR3 length equals 13 residues. The CDR3 bases are TGCAGCGTCCGGACGGGGGAGAATGAAAAACTGTTTTTT. It translates to CSVRTGENEKLFF. The variable domain in full, with the rest retrieved from reference TRBV29-1 and TRBJ1-4, is SAVISQKPSRDICQRGTSLTIQCQVDSQVTMMFWYRQQPGQSLTLIATANQGSEATYESGFVIDKFPISRPNLTFSTLTVSNMSPEDSSIYLCSVRTGENEKLFFGSGTQLSVL.

The count of this clone is one. The chain combines TRBV30 with TRBJ2-7; maybe TRBD2 (5 bases). CDR1 and CDR2 from the germline V gene are GTSNPN and SVGIG (reference sequence). The CDR3 is made up of 13 amino acids. V was trimmed by 1 base and J by 8 bases, leaving 15 bases between them. The CDR3 nucleotides read TGTGCCTGGAGTGGAGACTACTCTTACCAGCAGTACTTC. It encodes CAWSGDYSYQQYF. The full variable domain, in which reference TRBV30 and TRBJ2-7 provide the parts outside the CDR3, is SQTIHQWPATLVQPVGSPLSLECTVEGTSNPNLYWYRQAAGRGLQLLFYSVGIGQISSEVPQNLSASRPQDRQFILSSKKLLLSDSGFYLCAWSGDYSYQQYFGPGTRLTVT.

With regard to this clone: Other DNA sequences in this sample translate to the same CDR3. The CDR3 DNA reads as TGTGCCAGCAGTTCCCCGGGACGGAGTAATTCACCCCTCCACTTT. Its translation: CASSSPGRSNSPLHF. This chain connects TRBV6-5 to TRBJ1-6; possibly TRBD1 for D (5 bases). V was trimmed by 4 bases and J by 6 bases, leaving 13 bases between them. In germline, CDR1 is MNHEY, CDR2 SVGAGI. This CDR3 spans 15 amino acids.

The CDR3, as DNA: TGTGCCAGCCAGCTTGTCGGGGGGCGGGCAGATACGCAGTATTTT. Residues: CASQLVGGRADTQYF. The gene calls are TRBV5-6 and TRBJ2-3; D perhaps matches TRBD2 (7 bases). Germline V CDR1 and CDR2: SGHDT, YYEEEE. The V gene lost 7 bases and the J gene lost 4 bases, with 19 bases spanning the gap. The CDR3 length is 15 residues.

This chain uses TRBV11-2 with TRBJ2-3; maybe TRBD1 (6 bases). CDR1 and CDR2 (germline): SGHAT, FQNNGV. The germline V and J ends were trimmed by 2 bases and 1 base, with 13 bases remaining between them. The CDR3 contains 16 residues. CDR3 bases: TGTGCCAGCAGCTTATTGGGCTACAGGGGCACAGATACGCAGTATTTT. Protein sequence: CASSLLGYRGTDTQYF.

The V call is TRBV9, the J call TRBJ2-1; D may be TRBD1 or TRBD2 (5 bases each). V lost 4 bases, J lost 3 bases, and 14 bases lay in between. The CDR3 consists of 15 residues. Germline-derived CDR1 and CDR2 are SGDLS and YYNGEE. The chain's CDR3 is CASSILDSYYNEQFF. Written as DNA, the CDR3 is TGTGCCAGCAGCATACTAGACAGCTACTACAATGAGCAGTTCTTC.

The sample holds one count of this clone. This sequence joins TRBV30 and TRBJ1-4; 7 nucleotides agree with TRBD1. Germline V CDR1 and CDR2: GTSNPN, SVGIG (reference sequence). The CDR3 sequence is 14 residues long. With V trimmed by 3 bases and J by 4 bases, 5 bases remained unmatched. CDR3 nucleotides: TGTGCCTGGAGCCCAGGGGGGGTTAATGAAAAACTGTTTTTT. Its translation is CAWSPGGVNEKLFF.

For the CDR3, the DNA is TGCGCCAGCAGTAAGGCGAGCACAGATACGCAGTATTTT. Residues: CASSKASTDTQYF. This rearrangement joins TRBV10-1 to TRBJ2-3; D is ambiguous. Trimming took 5 bases from V and 0 from J, leaving 6 bases between them. Germline CDR1 reads WNHNN; CDR2 reads SYGVQD (reference sequence). The CDR3 spans 13 residues.

This sequence joins TRBV30 and TRBJ1-4, with TRBD1 as a possible D gene (6 bases). The CDR3 consists of 14 residues. Germline V gives CDR1 GTSNPN, CDR2 SVGIG (reference sequence). The V end lost 0 bases, the J end lost 7 bases, and 12 bases lay between the germline ends. The chain's CDR3 is CAWSVGTWGEKLFF. The CDR3 nucleotides read TGTGCCTGGAGTGTGGGGACATGGGGTGAAAAACTGTTTTTT.

The chain couples TRBV6-1 to TRBJ2-7; tentatively, D is TRBD1 or TRBD2 (6 bases each). V lost 3 bases to trimming and J lost 5 bases, with 17 bases between them. This CDR3 region has 15 residues. Per germline, CDR1 MNHNS and CDR2 SASEGT. The CDR3 nucleotides read TGTGCCAGCAGTGATTACTTACAGGGAGGTCACGAGCAGTACTTC. Translating it yields CASSDYLQGGHEQYF.